This entry concerns a single T cell receptor beta chain. The antigen it binds to is not known. No base quality values were provided; no much bigger clone lies one nucleotide off. CDR1 and CDR2, looked up from the germline V gene, are SGHRS and YFSETQ. The CDR3 starts with the cysteine, ends with the phenylalanine, and has 12 residues. The CDR3 DNA has 36 bases and is translated from base 1. At the junction V is shortened by 1 base and J by 5 bases, with 5 bases in between. The data belong to a study of blood T cell repertoires in COVID-19 (TCRdb year 2020). At the level of the whole study: Samples from collaborators originated in the United States, Italy and Spain and spanned both the acute and convalescent phases of COVID-19. The material from the prospective study consisted of cDNA or gDNA derived from T cells, B-cell-depleted T cells, or PBMCs. The dataset comprised deeply sampled blood TCRbeta repertoires from subjects exposed to, actively infected with, or recovered from COVID-19. The repertoires were released in a freely available public database intended as a resource for research on the immune response to SARS-CoV-2. Samples came from the ongoing ImmuneRACE study (first 160 participants) plus 1,254 subjects from 6 global collaborators. A de-identified subject ID, COVID-19 status, age in years and sex were almost always included in the sample metadata. Where available, HLA class I and class II types were taken from metadata supplied by the sample provider and were not determined by assay-based typing. Broad study findings and their caveats: The quantity of clinical and demographic metadata differed by source and by participant and was supplied without curation.

Whole blood was collected in K2EDTA tubes by collaborating institutions according to the institutions' own protocols. For TCRbeta analysis, collaborator samples were shipped as frozen whole blood, as isolated PBMCs, or as DNA extracted from either sample type. The immunoSEQ Assay, a bias-controlled multiplex PCR, was used to amplify TCRbeta CDR3 regions from genomic DNA. The study's processing was this. The number of nucleated cells in each sample was estimated from the amplification of reference gene primers within the assay. To quantify the absolute abundance of each unique TCRbeta CDR3 rearrangement, sequence reads were collapsed and filtered. For each sample, productive Simpson clonality was calculated by taking the square root of Simpson's diversity index across productive rearrangements. TCRdb took this table from immuneACCESS and kept in-frame rearrangements with V and J called. Such tables lack part of the clones; where checked against another copy, unresolved V genes explain under half of the gap, and the rest is unexplained. That table furnishes V, J and clone size, whereas the DNA furnished D and trimming. For this sample the table gives 40,000 or so clones, of which approximately 83% were detected only once. Together, the top ten hold 5.2% of the sample.

The sequence came from a man aged 40-49 years with active COVID-19. The sequence joins TRBV5-1 to TRBJ2-3; the D segment cannot be called with confidence. Sequenced sample: peripheral blood. The DNA sequence follows: TGCGCCAGCAGCTTGAATAGAGATACGCAGTATTTT. This sequence encodes CASSLNRDTQYF.